The TCR beta chain under discussion was sequenced for a study of vaccination effects on CD4 cells after COVID-19. Of note for this clone: What it recognizes is unknown.

Profiling relied on immunoSEQ multiplex PCR, and the TCRdb table lists in-frame clones only, not all of them. The sample lists about 16,000 clones, about 76% occurring once. ViraFEST used viral peptide pools to expand antigen-specific CD4+ T cells before sequencing. A 10-day culture period preceded the isolation of CD4+ T cells. It was two doses of either the BNT162b2 or mRNA-1273 vaccine that participants received. Vaccine recipients had no previous SARS-CoV-2 infection; their nucleocapsid antibodies were negative. Cultivation was performed at two million PBMC per well with 8 to 10 IU/ml IL-2 and roughly 9.3 ug/ml peptides added. Per germline, CDR1 SGHNT and CDR2 YYREEE (reference sequence). Trimming left V 4 bases short and J 0 bases short, with 11 bases between. This CDR3 has 16 residues. Whole-study results and caveats: Vaccine- and infection-induced clones showed marked clonal contraction late following vaccination.

The TCR originated in a human donor who received a COVID-19 vaccine. Sequenced material: CD4+ T cells from PBMCs cultured with HCoV-NL63 spike peptides, taken after COVID-19 vaccination. The V call is TRBV5-4, the J call TRBJ2-6, with D maybe TRBD2 (5 bases). The CDR3 spells CASSKSGNSGANVLTF. The CDR3 DNA sequence: TGTGCCAGCAGCAAATCCGGGAACTCTGGGGCCAACGTCCTGACTTTC.